This passage covers 24 T cell receptor beta chains from one sample sequenced in a study of blood T cell repertoires in COVID-19. Assay used: immunoSEQ multiplex PCR; TCRdb lists only in-frame clones, some missing. The repertoire holds some 230,000 clones, with 70% to 85% as singletons. Sequences were obtained from PBMCs or T cells enriched from blood (not recorded which). Every receptor here comes from a woman between 35 and 50 years old with acute COVID-19.

In DNA form, the CDR3 reads TGTGCCAGCAGCCAAGTGTCAGGGTCCTGGGGAAACATTCAGTACTTC. Its translation: CASSQVSGSWGNIQYF. The chain is built from TRBV3-1 (or the pseudogene TRBV3-2) and TRBJ2-4, with D perhaps matching TRBD1 (5 bases). Germline assignment: CDR1 LGHDT and CDR2 YNNKEL (reference sequence). CDR3 length equals 16 residues. V was clipped by 1 base and J by 6 bases, with 16 bases between them.

The gene calls are TRBV2 and TRBJ1-1, with a possible D match to TRBD1 (5 bases). The CDR3 loop spans 15 amino acids. Trimming shortened V by 5 bases and J by 0 bases, and 13 bases separated the two germline ends. The germline CDR1 and CDR2 sequences are SNHLY and FYNNEI. CDR3 sequence: CASSPLDSMNTEAFF. For the CDR3, the DNA is TGTGCCAGCAGTCCCCTCGACAGCATGAACACTGAAGCTTTCTTT. Supplemented by reference TRBV2 and TRBJ1-1, the full variable domain reads EPEVTQTPSHQVTQMGQEVILRCVPISNHLYFYWYRQILGQKVEFLVSFYNNEISEKSEIFDDQFSVERPDGSNFTLKIRSTKLEDSAMYFCASSPLDSMNTEAFFGQGTRLTVV.

The gene calls are TRBV10-1 and TRBJ1-1, with D perhaps TRBD1 (5 bases). CDR3 length equals 13 residues. V lost 2 bases and J lost 6, with 10 bases in between. CDR1 WNHNN and CDR2 SYGVQD come from the germline V gene (reference sequence). The CDR3 region has the DNA TGCGCCAGCAGTGAGGGGGGACTCTCTGAAGCTTTCTTT. This translates into CASSEGGLSEAFF.

Written as DNA, the CDR3 is TGTGCCAGCCTCAACCCCGGTGGAGCCAAAAACATTCAGTACTTC. Its translation: CASLNPGGAKNIQYF. V is TRBV11-2 and J is TRBJ2-4; D gene ambiguous. Germline V lookup: CDR1 SGHAT, CDR2 FQNNGV. The CDR3 runs to 15 residues. Trimming removed 8 bases from V and 0 bases from J, with 14 bases in between.

This clone was detected only once. The chain is built from TRBV18 and TRBJ1-5; 10 bases agree with TRBD1. Per germline, CDR1 KGHSH and CDR2 LQKENI. This CDR3 has 15 amino acids. The junction had 1 base not matched to a gene; V was cut back by 3 bases and J by 2 bases. CDR3 loop: CASSPGTGGNQPQHF. CDR3 nucleotides: TGTGCCAGCTCACCCGGGACAGGGGGCAATCAGCCCCAGCATTTT. Drawing the rest from reference TRBV18 and TRBJ1-5, the complete variable domain is NAGVMQNPRHLVRRRGQEARLRCSPMKGHSHVYWYRQLPEEGLKFMVYLQKENIIDESGMPKERFSAEFPKEGPSILRIQQVVRGDSAAYFCASSPGTGGNQPQHFGDGTRLSIL.

The J gene is TRBJ1-5, the V gene TRBV18; D possibly corresponds to TRBD1 (6 bases). This CDR3 contains 15 residues. V lost 3 bases and J lost 0, with 9 bases in between. The germline CDR1 and CDR2 sequences are KGHSH and LQKENI. Here the CDR3 DNA reads TGTGCCAGCTCACCTCAGGGGTATAGCAATCAGCCCCAGCATTTT. Protein: CASSPQGYSNQPQHF.

The CDR3 region is CAGGGQTQYF. The DNA of the CDR3 is TGCGCCGGGGGGGGGCAGACCCAGTACTTC. V and J are TRBV10-1 and TRBJ2-5; perhaps TRBD2 as D (7 bases). The CDR3 is 10 amino acids. Trimming cost V 11 bases and J 6 bases, with 10 bases left between them. Germline CDR1 is WNHNN and CDR2 is SYGVQD (reference sequence).

V gene TRBV4-1 combines with J gene TRBJ2-2; D perhaps matches TRBD1 (5 bases). V was cut by 3 bases and J by 6 bases, with 5 bases left in between. Germline lookup yields CDR1 MGHRA and CDR2 YSYEKL. This CDR3 contains 12 residues. The CDR3 coding sequence is TGCGCCAGCAGCCAGGGGCCCGGGGAGCTGTTTTTT. This gives the protein CASSQGPGELFF.

The gene calls are TRBV6-5 and TRBJ1-2; 9 bases map to TRBD1. The CDR3 totals 15 residues. The J segment lost 6 bases and the V segment lost 4 bases, leaving 9 bases of the junction unmatched. Per germline, CDR1 MNHEY and CDR2 SVGAGI. Here the CDR3 reads CASSSGTGKEHGYTF. As DNA, the CDR3 is TGTGCCAGCAGTTCCGGGACAGGGAAGGAACATGGCTACACCTTC.

The rearrangement links TRBV6-5 to TRBJ1-2; D is uncertain. Germline CDR1 is MNHEY and CDR2 is SVGAGI. Deletions cut 0 bases from V and 4 bases from J, with 15 bases between. The CDR3 loop spans 16 amino acids. The CDR3, as DNA: TGTGCCAGCAGTTACTCGAAGGCTACAGTTACCTATGGCTACACCTTC. Its protein product is CASSYSKATVTYGYTF.

This rearrangement joins TRBV9 to TRBJ1-3; 7 nucleotides line up with TRBD1. Germline V gene lookup returns CDR1 SGDLS and CDR2 YYNGEE. Trimming removed 0 bases from V and 0 bases from J; junction bases left unmatched: 3. The CDR3 runs 16 residues. The CDR3 nucleotides are TGTGCCAGCAGCGTAGGGACAGGAACCTCTGGAAACACCATATATTTT. Translated, it gives CASSVGTGTSGNTIYF.

This rearrangement joins TRBV10-3 to TRBJ2-7; TRBD1 agrees at 9 bases. This CDR3 spans 14 amino acids. V dropped 5 bases and J dropped 5; count of bases not matched to a gene: 7. The germline V gene has CDR1 ENHRY and CDR2 SYGVKD. CDR3 in amino acids: CAISQQDRGNEQYF. The CDR3 nucleotides read TGTGCCATCAGTCAACAGGACAGGGGCAACGAGCAGTACTTC.

This chain joins TRBV7-9 and TRBJ1-2; 7 nucleotides line up with TRBD1. Germline-derived CDR1 and CDR2 are SEHNR and FQNEAQ (reference sequence). This CDR3 has 15 amino acids. V dropped 5 bases and J dropped 5; count of bases not matched to a gene: 11. In nucleotides, the CDR3 is TGTGCCAGCAGCCGCACCGGGACAGATGATTATGGCTACACCTTC. Amino acid sequence: CASSRTGTDDYGYTF.

The chain employs TRBV24-1 and TRBJ1-2; 8 bases are shared with TRBD1. This CDR3 comprises 14 residues. The J segment lost 8 bases and the V segment lost 4 bases, leaving 8 bases of the junction unmatched. In germline, CDR1 is KGHDR, CDR2 SFDVKD. CDR3 protein: CATSDWTGSRGYTF. For the CDR3, the DNA is TGTGCCACCAGTGACTGGACAGGGTCTAGGGGCTACACCTTC.

This clone was counted only a few times. The rearrangement uses TRBV25-1 and TRBJ2-2, with a tentative D call TRBD1 (5 bases). Germline V CDR1 and CDR2: MGHDK, SYGVNS. The CDR3 covers 15 residues. V was shortened by 6 bases and J by 4 bases, with 15 bases between the two germline ends. CDR3: CASSIQEVSTGELFF. CDR3 bases: TGTGCCAGCAGCATACAGGAAGTGAGCACCGGGGAGCTGTTTTTT.

The CDR3 region is CASRDGTGVSSSPLHF. For the CDR3, the DNA is TGTGCCAGCAGGGACGGGACAGGGGTCAGTAGTTCACCCCTCCACTTT. V gene TRBV28 combines with J gene TRBJ1-6, with TRBD1 identical over 10 bases. The CDR3 covers 16 residues. Germline CDR1 reads MDHEN; CDR2 reads SYDVKM. V gave up 6 bases and J gave up 9 bases; unmatched junction bases: 11.

The rearrangement links TRBV5-6 to TRBJ2-2; the match to TRBD2 covers 8 bases. Trimming removed 4 bases from V and 4 bases from J; junction bases left unmatched: 6. CDR3 length equals 15 residues. Germline V gene lookup returns CDR1 SGHDT and CDR2 YYEEEE. CDR3 loop: CASSKGLAVTGELFF. The CDR3 bases are TGTGCCAGCAGCAAAGGACTAGCCGTCACCGGGGAGCTGTTTTTT. Based on the CDR3 plus reference TRBV5-6 and TRBJ2-2, the full variable domain is DAGVTQSPTHLIKTRGQQVTLRCSPKSGHDTVSWYQQALGQGPQFIFQYYEEEERQRGNFPDRFSGHQFPNYSSELNVNALLLGDSALYLCASSKGLAVTGELFFGEGSRLTVL.

The CDR3 nucleotides are TGTGCCTGGACCCCGCGCATTAATGAAAAACTGTTTTTT. Translated: CAWTPRINEKLFF. The rearrangement joins TRBV30 to TRBJ1-4; D not certain. V was pared by 4 bases and J by 4 bases, with 10 bases between. Germline-derived CDR1 and CDR2 are GTSNPN and SVGIG (reference sequence). This CDR3 region has 13 residues.

This clone was picked up one time. This chain joins TRBV5-8 and TRBJ1-5; 7 bases line up with TRBD1. The CDR3 has 16 amino acids. Trimming at V came to 0 bases and at J to 2 bases, leaving 5 bases not matched to a gene. CDR1 is SGHTS, CDR2 YDEGEE, per germline. In DNA, the CDR3 is TGTGCCAGCAGCTTGGATAGACAGGGTGGCAATCAGCCCCAGCATTTT. Protein sequence: CASSLDRQGGNQPQHF.

This clone has just a few counts. A much larger clone lies a single base off, so this may be a read error. This specimen includes other DNA sequences encoding the same CDR3. The J gene is TRBJ2-2, the V gene TRBV7-3; D not certain. V was cut by 4 bases and J by 3 bases, with 3 bases left in between. This CDR3 has 12 residues. Germline lookup yields CDR1 SGHTA and CDR2 FQGTGA. CDR3 in amino acids: CASSSDTGELFF. The CDR3 region has the DNA TGTGCCAGCAGCTCCGACACCGGGGAGCTGTTTTTT.

This clone was detected a few times. The chain recombines TRBV9 with TRBJ2-1; TRBD1 matches at 7 bases. Germline V lookup: CDR1 SGDLS, CDR2 YYNGEE. The junction had 5 bases not matched to a gene; V was cut back by 0 bases and J by 8 bases. This CDR3 is 14 amino acids long. CDR3 DNA sequence: TGTGCCAGCAGCGTAGCTGACAGGGAGTATGAGCAGTTCTTC. This codes for CASSVADREYEQFF. Complete variable domain (other parts from reference TRBV9 and TRBJ2-1): DSGVTQTPKHLITATGQRVTLRCSPRSGDLSVYWYQQSLDQGLQFLIQYYNGEERAKGNILERFSAQQFPDLHSELNLSSLELGDSALYFCASSVADREYEQFFGPGTRLTVL.

The V and J genes are TRBV30 and TRBJ2-7; maybe TRBD1 (6 bases). The germline V gene encodes CDR1 GTSNPN and CDR2 SVGIG (reference sequence). This CDR3 is 11 amino acids long. The V and J ends lost 5 bases and 7 bases respectively, with 12 bases between them. The CDR3 protein is CAWGGSEEQYF. CDR3 in DNA: TGTGCCTGGGGGGGCAGTGAAGAGCAGTACTTC.

The V and J genes are TRBV27 and TRBJ2-3; D is uncertain. The CDR3 length is 14 residues. CDR1 and CDR2 (germline): MNHEY, SMNVEV (reference sequence). Between the trimmed V and J ends, which lost 2 bases and 6 bases, there was a span of 12 bases. The DNA for the CDR3 is TGTGCCAGCAGTTTAGGGCCCGTCCCCGATACGCAGTATTTT. Protein sequence: CASSLGPVPDTQYF.

V usage is TRBV5-1 and J usage is TRBJ2-3; D uncertain. The ends were cut back, 0 bases at V and 2 bases at J, with 7 bases in the middle. CDR1 is SGHRS, CDR2 YFSETQ, per germline. The CDR3 has 14 amino acids. The CDR3 DNA is TGCGCCAGCAGCTTGGATCAGAACACAGATACGCAGTATTTT. It specifies CASSLDQNTDTQYF.